This T cell receptor (beta chain) was sequenced in a study of vaccination and CD4 T cells after COVID-19. Sequencing of the DNA from cultured CD4+ T cells was carried out with the Oncomine TCR Beta short-read assay. TCRdb itself ran the PCR reads through MiXCR, one entry per CDR3 protein. The sample yields more than 10,000 distinct CDR3 sequences, 52% seen once. By share, this clonotype ranks as large. Its antigen is undetermined. Treatment specified: roughly 11-day PBMC culture with coronavirus spike peptide pools or control peptides (ViraFEST assay). After about 11 days of culture, CD4+ T cells were negatively selected. This clonotype originated in a human donor who had recovered from COVID-19. The material sequenced was CD4+ T cells from blood, cultured in vitro.

The CDR3: CASSDRGLTYEQYF. The CDR3 DNA reads as TGTGCCAGCAGTGACAGGGGTCTCACCTACGAGCAGTACTTC. The rearrangement uses TRBV6-1 and TRBJ2-7; maybe TRBD1 (6 bases). Trimming stripped 3 bases from V and 2 bases from J, with 11 bases between. CDR3 length equals 14 residues. Germline V gene sequence: CDR1 MNHNS, CDR2 SASEGT.